One and the same sample provided the 21 T cell receptor beta chains below, sequenced in a study of blood T cell repertoires in COVID-19. Assay: immunoSEQ multiplex PCR; the TCRdb copy retains only in-frame clones and omits some. The sample includes approximately 250,000 clones, around 93% of them seen just once. The sequenced material came from PBMCs or T cells enriched from blood (not recorded which). The receptor set was obtained from a man aged 35 to 55 who had been exposed to COVID-19.

The genes are TRBV24-1 and TRBJ2-1; D is possibly TRBD2 (6 bases). CDR1 is KGHDR, CDR2 SFDVKD, per germline. V was clipped by 3 bases and J by 0 bases, with 11 bases between them. This CDR3 is built from 16 residues. The CDR3 DNA sequence: TGTGCCACCAGTGATACGGCGGGATCCTCCTACAATGAGCAGTTCTTC. Protein product: CATSDTAGSSYNEQFF.

This clone was recorded once. V and J are TRBV11-2 and TRBJ2-5; 9 bases line up with TRBD1. Trimming cost V 5 bases and J 4 bases; bases outside gene matches: 8. The length of the CDR3 is 15 residues. From germline, CDR1 is SGHAT and CDR2 FQNNGV. The CDR3: CASSRPGQGRETQYF. CDR3 coding DNA: TGTGCCAGCAGCCGACCGGGACAGGGTCGAGAGACCCAGTACTTC.

The chain joins TRBV7-9 to TRBJ1-1; a weak D match, TRBD1 (6 bases). CDR3 length: 12 amino acids. Germline-derived CDR1 and CDR2 are SEHNR and FQNEAQ (reference sequence). Deletions cut 5 bases from V and 11 bases from J, with 15 bases between. DNA for the CDR3: TGTGCCAGCAGCAGAGACAGGCTTCGCGCTTTCTTT. It specifies CASSRDRLRAFF. Drawing the rest from reference TRBV7-9 and TRBJ1-1, the complete variable domain is DTGVSQNPRHKITKRGQNVTFRCDPISEHNRLYWYRQTLGQGPEFLTYFQNEAQLEKSRLLSDRFSAERPKGSFSTLEIQRTEQGDSAMYLCASSRDRLRAFFGQGTRLTVV.

The chain combines TRBV6-5 with TRBJ2-7; tentatively, D is TRBD2 (6 bases). Germline CDR1 MNHEY, CDR2 SVGAGI. The germline V and J ends were trimmed by 6 bases and 5 bases, with 17 bases remaining between them. There are 14 residues in the CDR3. The CDR3 reads CASSPGTGVHEQYF. CDR3 nucleotide sequence: TGTGCCAGCAGCCCCGGGACGGGAGTCCACGAGCAGTACTTC.

The chain couples TRBV2 to TRBJ2-2, with D unclear. Germline CDR1 and CDR2: SNHLY and FYNNEI. V was clipped by 3 bases and J by 4 bases, with 15 bases between them. This CDR3 is 16 amino acids long. The CDR3 here is CASSDPENRGTGELFF. As DNA, the CDR3 is TGTGCCAGCAGTGATCCGGAGAATCGTGGCACCGGGGAGCTGTTTTTT.

The genes are TRBV12-3 or TRBV12-4 and TRBJ1-3, with a tentative D call TRBD1 (5 bases). The ends were cut back, 6 bases at V and 6 bases at J, with 12 bases in the middle. This CDR3 spans 13 amino acids. CDR3 bases: TGTGCCAGCAGAACTGGGGCTTCAAACACCATATATTTT. Residues: CASRTGASNTIYF.

This clone was recorded once. Just one base apart from a much larger clone, this may be a read error. The chain has TRBV6-4 and TRBJ2-1; TRBD2 is a possible D gene (5 bases). Germline values: CDR1 MRHNA, CDR2 SNTAGT. The CDR3 is 13 residues long. V lost 2 bases to trimming and J lost 3 bases, with 5 bases between them. The CDR3 coding sequence is TGTGCCAGCAGTGACCGGGACTACAATGAGCAGTTCTTC. It encodes CASSDRDYNEQFF.

This clone was recorded once. J is TRBJ2-2 and V is TRBV6-4; 14 positions agree with TRBD2. Germline V gene lookup returns CDR1 MRHNA and CDR2 SNTAGT. The CDR3 is 15 residues long. The junction had 3 bases not matched to a gene; V was cut back by 6 bases and J by 6 bases. CDR3 sequence: CASRGLAGVPGELFF. The CDR3 DNA sequence: TGTGCCAGCAGGGGACTAGCGGGAGTCCCCGGGGAGCTGTTTTTT.

V is TRBV29-1 and J is TRBJ2-3, with D possibly being TRBD1 (6 bases). CDR3 length equals 14 residues. Germline V gene lookup returns CDR1 SQVTM and CDR2 ANQGSEA. V lost 6 bases to trimming and J lost 0 bases, with 13 bases between them. CDR3 sequence: CSVPRTVSTDTQYF. The DNA of the CDR3 is TGCAGCGTACCCAGGACAGTTAGCACAGATACGCAGTATTTT.

The chain joins TRBV28 to TRBJ1-1, with D maybe TRBD1 (6 bases). The CDR3 has 14 amino acids. The ends were cut back, 5 bases at V and 1 base at J, with 11 bases in the middle. Per germline, CDR1 MDHEN and CDR2 SYDVKM. The CDR3 reads CASSEYRENTEAFF. In DNA form, the CDR3 reads TGTGCCAGCAGTGAATACAGGGAGAACACTGAAGCTTTCTTT.

In regard to this clone: At one boundary the junction diverges from the germline segment, which might be a read error. The chain carries TRBV5-1 and TRBJ1-5; possible D gene TRBD1, 6 bases. Germline lookup yields CDR1 SGHRS and CDR2 YFSETQ. The CDR3 consists of 13 residues. The CDR3 protein is CPPRDRQNQPQHF. The CDR3 coding sequence is TGTCCCCCTAGAGACAGGCAGAATCAGCCCCAGCATTTT.

This chain connects TRBV28 to TRBJ2-1; D call uncertain. Germline V gene sequence: CDR1 MDHEN, CDR2 SYDVKM. V shed 3 bases and J shed 7 bases, with 7 bases lying between them. This CDR3 comprises 12 residues. Here the CDR3 DNA reads TGTGCCAGCAGTTTGAGTGAAAATGAGCAGTTCTTC. Its protein is CASSLSENEQFF.

The sample holds a few counts of this clone. The CDR3 coding sequence is TGTGCCAGCAGACTAGCGGTCACCGGGGAGCTGTTTTTT. This translates into CASRLAVTGELFF. This chain uses TRBV12-3 or TRBV12-4 with TRBJ2-2; 8 nucleotides align to TRBD2. The V and J ends lost 6 bases and 4 bases, in that order; junction bases with no gene match: 1. This CDR3 has 13 residues.

The genes are TRBV6-5 and TRBJ1-2, with D tentatively TRBD1 (5 bases). From germline, CDR1 is MNHEY and CDR2 SVGAGI. CDR3 length equals 14 residues. Trimming pared 7 bases from V and 8 bases from J, leaving 20 bases between. This CDR3 is CASTQITGAGGYTF. For the CDR3, the DNA is TGTGCCAGCACCCAAATAACAGGTGCTGGCGGCTACACCTTC.

The V and J genes are TRBV18 and TRBJ1-5; 7 bases align to TRBD1. Per the germline V gene, CDR1 is KGHSH and CDR2 is LQKENI. This CDR3 has 13 amino acids. V lost 8 bases and J lost 5; bases outside the gene matches: 6. CDR3 coding DNA: TGTGCCAGCCACCGGGACAGCGATCAGCCCCAGCATTTT. Amino acid sequence: CASHRDSDQPQHF.

The CDR3 region is CASSAQSGTGGMGNQPQHF. DNA of the CDR3: TGTGCCAGCAGTGCTCAATCCGGGACAGGGGGCATGGGCAATCAGCCCCAGCATTTT. This rearrangement joins TRBV6-2 or TRBV6-3 to TRBJ1-5, with 12 bases identical to TRBD1. The junction had 13 bases not matched to a gene; V was cut back by 5 bases and J by 2 bases. The CDR3 length is 19 residues. Germline V gives CDR1 MNHEY, CDR2 SVGEGT.

This chain joins TRBV10-3 and TRBJ1-2; the match to TRBD1 covers 7 bases. The V segment lost 6 bases and the J segment 4 bases; nucleotides outside the gene matches: 8. The CDR3 spans 14 residues. Germline CDR1 and CDR2: ENHRY and SYGVKD. CDR3 loop: CAIRTGTDFYGYTF. In DNA, the CDR3 is TGTGCCATCAGAACCGGGACAGATTTCTATGGCTACACCTTC.

This clone was observed a single time. This chain joins TRBV6-5 and TRBJ2-7; possible D gene TRBD1, 5 bases. Germline-derived CDR1 and CDR2 are MNHEY and SVGAGI. The V gene lost 4 bases and the J gene lost 0 bases, with 16 bases spanning the gap. The CDR3 totals 16 residues. The CDR3 DNA sequence: TGTGCCAGCAGTTGGACGAGACAGTCGAGCTCCTACGAGCAGTACTTC. It is translated as CASSWTRQSSSYEQYF.

The chain employs TRBV18 and TRBJ2-1, with unresolved D. CDR3 size: 15 residues. Germline CDR1 and CDR2: KGHSH and LQKENI. Trimming shortened V by 2 bases and J by 0 bases, and 8 bases separated the two germline ends. The CDR3 bases are TGTGCCAGCTCACCAGAACAAACCTCCTACAATGAGCAGTTCTTC. Residues: CASSPEQTSYNEQFF.

This clone was seen a few times. The V gene is TRBV20-1, the J gene TRBJ2-2, with D perhaps TRBD1 (5 bases). Germline V gives CDR1 DFQATT, CDR2 SNEGSKA (reference sequence). The CDR3 runs 14 residues. V lost 3 bases and J 12 bases, leaving 20 bases between the germline ends. CDR3 sequence (DNA): TGCAGTGCTAGTATCCGCAGGGAAGATGGCAAGCTGTTTTTT. Amino acids: CSASIRREDGKLFF.

V gene TRBV7-8 combines with J gene TRBJ1-1; D call uncertain. V was trimmed by 3 bases and J by 8 bases, leaving 13 bases between them. Germline V lookup: CDR1 SGHVS, CDR2 FQNEAQ. The CDR3 loop spans 13 amino acids. The CDR3 here is CASSLYKAEEAFF. Here the CDR3 DNA reads TGTGCCAGCAGCTTGTATAAGGCGGAGGAAGCTTTCTTT.